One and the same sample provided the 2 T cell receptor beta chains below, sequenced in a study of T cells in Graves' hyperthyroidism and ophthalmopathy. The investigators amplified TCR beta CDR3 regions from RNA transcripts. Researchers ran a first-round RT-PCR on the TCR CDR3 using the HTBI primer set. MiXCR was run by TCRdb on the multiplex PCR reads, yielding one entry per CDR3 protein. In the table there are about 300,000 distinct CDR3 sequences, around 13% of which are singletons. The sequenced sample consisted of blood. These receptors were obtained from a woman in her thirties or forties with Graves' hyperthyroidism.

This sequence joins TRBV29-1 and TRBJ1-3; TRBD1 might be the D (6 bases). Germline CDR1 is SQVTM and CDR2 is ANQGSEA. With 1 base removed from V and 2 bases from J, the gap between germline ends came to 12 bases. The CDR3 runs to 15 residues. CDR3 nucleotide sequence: TGCAGCGTTGAAGGGGGGCTCTCCCCTGGAAACACCATATATTTT. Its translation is CSVEGGLSPGNTIYF.

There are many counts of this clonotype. Here the CDR3 DNA reads TGTGCCAGCTCACCTTCCTTCTACGAGCAGTACTTC. It yields the protein CASSPSFYEQYF. The chain recombines TRBV18 with TRBJ2-7; no definite D call. Trimming shortened V by 3 bases and J by 3 bases, and 6 bases separated the two germline ends. Germline V gene data show CDR1 as KGHSH and CDR2 as LQKENI. This CDR3 has 12 amino acids.